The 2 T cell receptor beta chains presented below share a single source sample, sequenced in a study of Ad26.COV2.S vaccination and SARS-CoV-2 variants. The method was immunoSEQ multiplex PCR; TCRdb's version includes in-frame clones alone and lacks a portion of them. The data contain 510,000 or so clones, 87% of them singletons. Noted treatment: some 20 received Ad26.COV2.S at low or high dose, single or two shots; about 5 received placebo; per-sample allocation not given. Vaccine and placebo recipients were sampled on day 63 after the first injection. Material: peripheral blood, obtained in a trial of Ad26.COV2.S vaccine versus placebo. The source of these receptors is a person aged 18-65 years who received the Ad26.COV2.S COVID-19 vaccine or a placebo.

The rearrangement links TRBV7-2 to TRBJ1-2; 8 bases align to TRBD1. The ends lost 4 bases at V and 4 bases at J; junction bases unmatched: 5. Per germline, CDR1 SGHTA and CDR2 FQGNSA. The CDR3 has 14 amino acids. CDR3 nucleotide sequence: TGTGCCAGCAGCTCCGGACAGGGCCCCTATGGCTACACCTTC. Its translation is CASSSGQGPYGYTF.

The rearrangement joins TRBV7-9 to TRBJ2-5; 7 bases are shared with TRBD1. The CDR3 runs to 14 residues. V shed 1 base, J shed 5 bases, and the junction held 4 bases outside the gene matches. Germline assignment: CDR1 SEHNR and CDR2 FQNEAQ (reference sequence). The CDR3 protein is CASSLGQQGETQYF. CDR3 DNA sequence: TGTGCCAGCAGCTTAGGCCAACAGGGGGAGACCCAGTACTTC.